The entry that follows covers one TCR beta chain sequence. Its matching antigen is unknown. The CDR3 sequence is 13 residues long. CDR1 is MDHEN and CDR2 is SYDVKM in the germline V gene. It was with 60 Vbeta and 13 Jbeta primers that the PCR ran. Sequencing was performed with immunoSEQ multiplex PCR; in TCRdb, only in-frame clones are kept and a portion is missing. The table lists some 96,000 clones, more than 70% of them singletons. The data derive from a study of cytomegalovirus exposure and HLA in healthy donors. Notes on the study in general: Cytomegalovirus association was assigned to 170 or so TCR beta chains. Prior analysis indicated that the majority of TCR beta V segments exhibited productivity approximately 90% or approximately 30% of the time. In a later analysis, at a false discovery rate of 0.05, approximately 18,000 TCR beta sequences were associated with HLA alleles. A reported reduction in N-insertions relative to the approximately 670-donor mean was seen in an Asian-associated ancestry cluster in a later analysis.

The J gene is TRBJ2-5, the V gene TRBV28, with TRBD1 as a possible D gene (6 bases). The J call may be in error: the DNA end matches TRBJ2-7 better. The sequenced material came from PBMCs. The clonotype comes from a female donor in good health and CMV-seronegative. CDR3 residues: CASRATGNYEQYF. CDR3 DNA sequence: TGTGCCAGCAGGGCTACAGGGAACTACGAGCAGTACTTC.